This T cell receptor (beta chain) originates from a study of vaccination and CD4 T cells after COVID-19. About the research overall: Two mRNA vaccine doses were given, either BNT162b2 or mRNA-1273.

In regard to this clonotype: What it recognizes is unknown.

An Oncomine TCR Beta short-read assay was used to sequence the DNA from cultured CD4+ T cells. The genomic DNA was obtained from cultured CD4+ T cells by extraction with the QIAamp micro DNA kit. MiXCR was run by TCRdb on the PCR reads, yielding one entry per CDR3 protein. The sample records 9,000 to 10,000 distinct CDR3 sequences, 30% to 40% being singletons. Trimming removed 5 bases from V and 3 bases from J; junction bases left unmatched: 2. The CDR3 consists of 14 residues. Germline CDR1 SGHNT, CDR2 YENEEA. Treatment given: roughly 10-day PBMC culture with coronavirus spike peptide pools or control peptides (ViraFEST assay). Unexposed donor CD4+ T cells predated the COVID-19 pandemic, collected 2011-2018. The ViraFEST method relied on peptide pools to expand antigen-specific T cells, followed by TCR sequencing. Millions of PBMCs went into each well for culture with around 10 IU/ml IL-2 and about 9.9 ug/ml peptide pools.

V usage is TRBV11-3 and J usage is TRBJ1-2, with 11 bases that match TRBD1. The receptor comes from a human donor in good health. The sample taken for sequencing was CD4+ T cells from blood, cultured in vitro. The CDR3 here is CASSVGQGDYGYTF. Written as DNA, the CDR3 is TGTGCCAGCAGCGTGGGACAGGGGGACTATGGCTACACCTTC.